This entry lists 27 T cell receptor beta chains sequenced from one sample in a study of T cell changes during pregnancy in multiple sclerosis. The protocol was immunoSEQ multiplex PCR, while the TCRdb copy is restricted to in-frame clones and leaves out a portion. Altogether approximately 65,000 clones are present, 96% being singletons, with the ten largest covering over 2%. The sample was CD8+ T cells from peripheral blood mononuclear cells, taken after pregnancy. Receptors were obtained from a female donor with multiple sclerosis, enrolled in a pregnancy study.

The chain recombines TRBV6-6 with TRBJ1-5; 8 positions agree with TRBD1. CDR1 is MNHNY and CDR2 is SVGAGI in the germline V gene (reference sequence). The CDR3 contains 13 residues. The ends lost 10 bases at V and 6 bases at J; junction bases unmatched: 8. The CDR3 region is CATADRASQPQHF. In nucleotides, the CDR3 is TGTGCCACCGCGGACAGGGCGAGTCAGCCCCAGCATTTT.

The J gene is TRBJ2-1, the V gene TRBV11-2, with a tentative D call TRBD2 (5 bases). V lost 5 bases and J lost 4, with 18 bases in between. Germline lookup yields CDR1 SGHAT and CDR2 FQNNGV. There are 16 residues in the CDR3. This chain's CDR3 is CASSPQSASFYNEQFF. The CDR3 DNA follows: TGTGCCAGCAGCCCCCAGTCGGCTAGCTTTTACAATGAGCAGTTCTTC.

The chain has TRBV4-2 and TRBJ2-7; D uncertain. Germline V gene data show CDR1 as LGHNA and CDR2 as YNFKEQ. The CDR3 has 14 amino acids. Trimming cost V 2 bases and J 1 base, with 9 bases left between them. The CDR3 bases are TGTGCCAGCAGCCAATTTGTCGCGTCCTACGAGCAGTACTTC. Its translation: CASSQFVASYEQYF.

This sequence joins TRBV9 and TRBJ2-2; D gene unclear. V was shortened by 1 base and J by 4 bases, with 5 bases between the two germline ends. This CDR3 comprises 13 residues. The germline gives CDR1 SGDLS, CDR2 YYNGEE. CDR3 DNA: TGTGCCAGCAGCGTACTGTCCACCGGGGAGCTGTTTTTT. Its translation is CASSVLSTGELFF. The variable domain in full, completed from reference TRBV9 and TRBJ2-2, reads DSGVTQTPKHLITATGQRVTLRCSPRSGDLSVYWYQQSLDQGLQFLIQYYNGEERAKGNILERFSAQQFPDLHSELNLSSLELGDSALYFCASSVLSTGELFFGEGSRLTVL.

This clone was seen once. The chain has TRBV4-1 and TRBJ1-1; perhaps TRBD1 as D (6 bases). Germline CDR1 MGHRA, CDR2 YSYEKL. V shed 2 bases and J shed 4 bases, with 14 bases lying between them. The CDR3 has 15 amino acids. This CDR3 is CASSQPQGLGTEAFF. The CDR3 DNA reads TGCGCCAGCAGCCAACCACAGGGTCTAGGCACTGAAGCTTTCTTT.

This clone was detected a few times. Germline and junction disagree at one end, which may indicate a read error. This chain uses TRBV5-6 with TRBJ1-1; no reliable D call. The CDR3 is 14 amino acids. The germline V gene encodes CDR1 SGHDT and CDR2 YYEEEE. CDR3 sequence reads: CASTPGSGNAEAFF. The CDR3 bases are TGTGCCAGCACCCCCGGATCGGGGAACGCTGAAGCTTTCTTT.

The chain has TRBV7-8 and TRBJ2-1; 10 nucleotides line up with TRBD2. Per germline, CDR1 SGHVS and CDR2 FQNEAQ. The CDR3 runs 16 residues. The junction had 5 bases not matched to a gene; V was cut back by 0 bases and J by 6 bases. The CDR3, as DNA: TGTGCCAGCAGCTTAGCACTAGCGGGGAGACTCAATGAGCAGTTCTTC. The encoded protein is CASSLALAGRLNEQFF.

The gene calls are TRBV15 and TRBJ2-3; 11 nucleotides line up with TRBD1. Germline trimming cut 0 bases from V and 14 bases from J; bases unmatched to any gene: 13. The CDR3 spans 16 residues. Looked up from germline, CDR1 is LNHNV and CDR2 is YYDKDF (reference sequence). CDR3 region: CATSRDWSPGTGGGYF. As DNA, the CDR3 is TGTGCCACCAGCAGAGATTGGTCGCCCGGGACAGGGGGGGGGTATTTT.

This clone was counted once. The rearrangement links TRBV6-6 to TRBJ1-1, with TRBD1 matching over 9 bases. J was trimmed by 1 base and V by 7 bases; bases with no gene match: 10. Germline CDR1 and CDR2: MNHNY and SVGAGI (reference sequence). The CDR3 runs to 16 residues. The CDR3 DNA reads TGTGCCAGCACCCTCCGGGACAGGGAGCCGAACACTGAAGCTTTCTTT. It is translated as CASTLRDREPNTEAFF.

This chain uses TRBV13 with TRBJ2-7; 7 bases agree with TRBD2. Trimming at V came to 5 bases and at J to 3 bases, leaving 13 bases not matched to a gene. There are 16 residues in the CDR3. Germline V lookup: CDR1 PRHDT, CDR2 FYEKMQ (reference sequence). CDR3 in amino acids: CASSASYSGNRYEQYF. DNA for the CDR3: TGTGCCAGCAGCGCCTCTTACAGCGGGAACCGCTACGAGCAGTACTTC.

V is TRBV21-1 and J is TRBJ2-7; TRBD1 is taken as the D call from the table, unchecked against the DNA. TRBV21-1 is designated a pseudogene. CDR3 length: 16 residues. The DNA for the CDR3 is TGTGCCAGCAGCAATCCCGGGGACAGGGCCATCTACGAGCAGTACTTC. It codes for CASSNPGDRAIYEQYF.

This sequence joins TRBV4-3 and TRBJ2-1; TRBD1 matches 8 bases. J lost 6 bases, V lost 1 base, and 5 bases had no gene match. The CDR3 contains 15 residues. Germline loops: CDR1 LGHNA, CDR2 YSLEER. The CDR3 bases are TGCGCCAGCAGCCAAGGGACAGGGCCTTCCAATGAGCAGTTCTTC. It yields the protein CASSQGTGPSNEQFF.

The chain uses TRBV29-1 and TRBJ2-1; weak D call: TRBD1 (6 bases). The V gene's germline CDR1 is SQVTM and CDR2 ANQGSEA. This CDR3 region has 12 residues. The CDR3 region is CNTVSGGHEQFF. In DNA form, the CDR3 reads TGCAACACTGTAAGTGGGGGCCATGAGCAGTTCTTC.

The rearrangement uses TRBV20-1 and TRBJ2-2; no reliable D call. Germline CDR1 and CDR2: DFQATT and SNEGSKA (reference sequence). The CDR3 totals 11 residues. Trimming removed 1 base at V and 6 bases at J, with 3 bases between. The CDR3 DNA follows: TGCAGTGCTAGAGTAGCCGGGGAGCTGTTTTTT. It is translated as CSARVAGELFF.

The rearrangement uses TRBV27 and TRBJ1-1; 9 nucleotides line up with TRBD1. Germline V CDR1 and CDR2: MNHEY, SMNVEV (reference sequence). The CDR3 runs 17 residues. V was pared by 4 bases and J by 4 bases, with 13 bases of the junction left unmatched. CDR3 sequence reads: CASSSPSNRGLGTEAFF. CDR3 DNA sequence: TGTGCCAGCAGTTCTCCAAGTAACAGGGGGCTGGGCACTGAAGCTTTCTTT.

The V call is TRBV14, the J call TRBJ2-1; 9 bases agree with TRBD2. Germline values: CDR1 SGHDN, CDR2 FVKESK. V was clipped by 4 bases and J by 3 bases; unmatched bases: 13. This CDR3 contains 18 residues. This chain's CDR3 is CASSPYFDSGSLYNEQFF. As DNA, the CDR3 is TGTGCCAGCAGCCCATACTTCGATAGCGGGAGCCTCTACAATGAGCAGTTCTTC. Supplemented by reference TRBV14 and TRBJ2-1, the full variable domain reads EAGVTQFPSHSVIEKGQTVTLRCDPISGHDNLYWYRRVMGKEIKFLLHFVKESKQDESGMPNNRFLAERTGGTYSTLKVQPAELEDSGVYFCASSPYFDSGSLYNEQFFGPGTRLTVL.

The chain links TRBV4-1 to TRBJ1-2; 7 bases align to TRBD1. The CDR3 covers 15 residues. Per germline, CDR1 MGHRA and CDR2 YSYEKL. The ends lost 1 base at V and 3 bases at J; junction bases unmatched: 5. The CDR3 coding sequence is TGCGCCAGCAGCCAAGTAGGAGGGGGCCACTATGGCTACACCTTC. It is translated as CASSQVGGGHYGYTF.

The rearrangement joins TRBV7-9 to TRBJ1-1; D is perhaps TRBD1 (6 bases). V shed 4 bases and J shed 5 bases, with 14 bases lying between them. Germline V gives CDR1 SEHNR, CDR2 FQNEAQ (reference sequence). The CDR3 has 14 amino acids. CDR3 sequence reads: CASSYMGAVTEAFF. The CDR3 DNA reads TGTGCCAGCAGCTATATGGGGGCAGTTACTGAAGCTTTCTTT.

Here the CDR3 DNA reads TGTGCCAGCAGCTTGGGCTGGGAGGAGCGGGGGAAGGGGAACGCGCAGTTCTTC. It is translated as CASSLGWEERGKGNAQFF. The gene calls are TRBV5-4 and TRBJ2-1, with 8 bases aligning to TRBD2. The V gene end was trimmed by 0 bases and the J gene end by 12 bases; junction bases not matched to a gene: 20. The CDR3 covers 18 residues. Germline CDR1 and CDR2: SGHNT and YYREEE (reference sequence).

The chain recombines TRBV25-1 with TRBJ1-2; D possibly corresponds to TRBD1 (6 bases). The CDR3 is 14 residues long. The V end was cut by 5 bases, the J end by 2 bases, with 12 bases between. Per the germline V gene, CDR1 is MGHDK and CDR2 is SYGVNS. The CDR3 DNA reads as TGTGCCAGCAGTCCGTGGACAGAGAACTATGGCTACACCTTC. Translated: CASSPWTENYGYTF.

The V and J genes are TRBV28 and TRBJ2-7; 9 nucleotides match TRBD1. In germline, CDR1 is MDHEN, CDR2 SYDVKM. V lost 3 bases, J lost 5 bases, and 5 bases stayed unmatched. This CDR3 spans 14 amino acids. The CDR3 DNA reads TGTGCCAGCAGTTTGGGGACAGGGACCCACGAGCAGTACTTC. Translated, it gives CASSLGTGTHEQYF.

The chain employs TRBV5-6 and TRBJ2-1; tentative D call: TRBD1 (5 bases). CDR3 length: 15 amino acids. Germline assignment: CDR1 SGHDT and CDR2 YYEEEE. The germline V and J ends were trimmed by 0 bases and 2 bases, with 9 bases remaining between them. The CDR3 bases are TGTGCCAGCAGCTTGGCCTTGGGGCCCTACAATGAGCAGTTCTTC. It codes for CASSLALGPYNEQFF.

The count of this clone is one. The chain combines TRBV19 with TRBJ1-1; D is uncertain. The ends were cut back, 2 bases at V and 8 bases at J, with 12 bases in the middle. CDR3 length: 13 residues. Germline values: CDR1 LNHDA, CDR2 SQIVND (reference sequence). CDR3 protein: CASSIFTLREAFF. The DNA of the CDR3 is TGTGCCAGTAGTATATTCACCCTGCGAGAAGCTTTCTTT.

V and J are TRBV7-6 and TRBJ2-3; 13 bases agree with TRBD2. The CDR3 consists of 17 residues. V gave up 4 bases and J gave up 2 bases; unmatched junction bases: 6. Germline V gene data show CDR1 as SGHVS and CDR2 as FNYEAQ. The chain's CDR3 is CASSWSGTSGNTDTQYF. The CDR3 DNA reads TGTGCCAGCAGCTGGAGCGGGACTAGCGGGAACACAGATACGCAGTATTTT.

This chain joins TRBV2 and TRBJ2-1, with a tentative D call TRBD2 (6 bases). This CDR3 has 15 residues. Trimming took off 6 bases at V and 4 bases at J, with 16 bases between the two ends. Germline V gene lookup returns CDR1 SNHLY and CDR2 FYNNEI. This chain's CDR3 is CASRSAAGGYNEQFF. The CDR3 DNA sequence: TGTGCCAGCAGGTCTGCAGCGGGTGGATACAATGAGCAGTTCTTC.

V usage is TRBV27 and J usage is TRBJ1-1; unclear D gene. V lost 3 bases to trimming and J lost 4 bases, with 12 bases between them. Germline assignment: CDR1 MNHEY and CDR2 SMNVEV (reference sequence). The CDR3 totals 14 residues. CDR3 protein: CASSLMGSATEAFF. The CDR3 coding sequence is TGTGCCAGCAGTTTGATGGGGAGTGCCACTGAAGCTTTCTTT.

This clone showed up just once. This chain connects TRBV11-2 to TRBJ2-7; TRBD2 aligns across 14 bases. Germline CDR1 and CDR2: SGHAT and FQNNGV. This CDR3 region has 17 residues. Losses at the gene ends were 0 bases for V and 7 bases for J; bases not matched to a gene: 8. CDR3 coding DNA: TGTGCCAGCAGCTTAGATCGACTAGCGGGAGGGCCGGGGGAGCAGTACTTC. Translation: CASSLDRLAGGPGEQYF.